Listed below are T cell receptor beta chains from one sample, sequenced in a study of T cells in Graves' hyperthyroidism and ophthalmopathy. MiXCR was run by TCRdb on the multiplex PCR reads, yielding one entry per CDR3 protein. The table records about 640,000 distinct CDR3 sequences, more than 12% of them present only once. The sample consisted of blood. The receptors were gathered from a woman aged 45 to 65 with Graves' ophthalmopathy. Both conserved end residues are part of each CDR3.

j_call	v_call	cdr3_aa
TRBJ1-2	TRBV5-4	CASSLRQGRGGYTF
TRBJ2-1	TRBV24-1	CATSDQRRNEQFF
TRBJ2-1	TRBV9	CASSVGGRYNEQFF
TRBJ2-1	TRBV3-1	CASSQGTSGISYNEQFF
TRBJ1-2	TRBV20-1	CSARVGAAYGYTF
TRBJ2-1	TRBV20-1	CSARGLTNEQFF
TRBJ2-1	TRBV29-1	CSVRHRLAQRNEQFF
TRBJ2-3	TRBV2	CASSEGSSGSAADTQYF
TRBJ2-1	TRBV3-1	CASSQVGGSYNEQFF
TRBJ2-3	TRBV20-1	CSARGAGGSTDTQYF
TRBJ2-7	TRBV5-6	CASSLATGAYEQYF
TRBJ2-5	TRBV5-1	CASSLIGGQETQYF
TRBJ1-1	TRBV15	CATSRAPTGNTEAFF
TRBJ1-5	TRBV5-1	CASSWDGDSNQPQHF
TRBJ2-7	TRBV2	CASSGNNRRPLGEQYF
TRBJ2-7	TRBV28	CASRRETPYEQYF
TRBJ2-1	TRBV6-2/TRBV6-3	CASSFSGSLSEQFF
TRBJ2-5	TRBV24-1	CATSDLEGTQYF
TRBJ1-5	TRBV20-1	CSAPGISQPQHF
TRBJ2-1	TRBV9	CASSDDGGLAGGEQFF
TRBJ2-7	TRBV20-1	CSAPRVGTGDLKTFYEQYF
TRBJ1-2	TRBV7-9	CASSLSHQLSPGDYGYTF
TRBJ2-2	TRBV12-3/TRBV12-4	CASSPTGGYHTGELFF
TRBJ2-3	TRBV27	CASSSPLADFTDTQYF
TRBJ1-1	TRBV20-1	CSATKGRLNTEAFF
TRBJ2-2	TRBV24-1	CATTGGKANTGELFF